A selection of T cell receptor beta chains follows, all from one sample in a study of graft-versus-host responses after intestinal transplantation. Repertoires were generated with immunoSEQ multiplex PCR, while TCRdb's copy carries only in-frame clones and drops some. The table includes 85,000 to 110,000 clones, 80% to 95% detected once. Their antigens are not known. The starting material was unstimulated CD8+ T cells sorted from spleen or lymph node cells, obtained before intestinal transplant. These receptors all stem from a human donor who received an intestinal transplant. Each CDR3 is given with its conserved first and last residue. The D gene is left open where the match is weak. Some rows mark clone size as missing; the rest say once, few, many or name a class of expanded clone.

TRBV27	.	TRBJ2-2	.	CASSFGTGELFF	TGTGCCAGCAGTTTCGGTACAGGGGAGCTGTTTTTT
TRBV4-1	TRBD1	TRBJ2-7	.	CASSQGQGAYEQYF	TGCGCCAGCAGCCAAGGACAGGGGGCCTACGAGCAGTACTTC
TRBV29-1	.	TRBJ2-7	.	CSVEGDNYEQYF	TGCAGCGTTGAAGGGGATAACTACGAGCAGTACTTC
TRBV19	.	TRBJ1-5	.	CASTDGSGQPQHF	TGTGCCAGTACGGACGGTTCAGGTCAACCCCAGCATTTT
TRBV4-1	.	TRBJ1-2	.	CASSQDGIETVGHYGYTF	TGCGCCAGCAGCCAAGATGGTATCGAGACGGTGGGACATTATGGCTACACCTTC
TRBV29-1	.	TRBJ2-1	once	CSVPSGLPRDEQFF	TGCAGCGTCCCCTCGGGACTCCCACGGGATGAGCAGTTCTTC
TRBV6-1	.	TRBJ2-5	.	CASSPRLDLTGTQYF	TGTGCCAGCAGTCCCCGACTGGACCTGACGGGGACCCAGTACTTC
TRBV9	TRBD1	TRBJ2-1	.	CASSSTGAEQFF	TGTGCCAGCAGCTCCACAGGGGCTGAGCAGTTCTTC
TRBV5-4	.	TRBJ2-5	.	CASSLATGEETQYF	TGTGCCAGCAGCTTGGCCACGGGGGAGGAGACCCAGTACTTC
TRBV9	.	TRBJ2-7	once	CASSAFQGMRDEQYF	TGTGCCAGCAGCGCCTTTCAGGGAATGAGGGACGAGCAGTACTTC
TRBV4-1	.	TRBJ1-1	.	CASSQGTGTEAFF	TGCGCCAGCAGCCAAGGAACGGGGACTGAAGCTTTCTTT
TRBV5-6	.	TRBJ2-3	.	CASSFASGNADTQYF	TGTGCCAGCAGCTTTGCTTCAGGAAACGCAGATACGCAGTATTTT
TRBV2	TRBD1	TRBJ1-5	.	CASSRTGDQPQHF	TGTGCCAGCAGTAGGACAGGTGATCAGCCCCAGCATTTT
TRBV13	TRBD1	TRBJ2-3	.	CASSNRDRGLTDTQYF	TGTGCCAGCAGTAACCGGGACAGGGGGCTCACAGATACGCAGTATTTT
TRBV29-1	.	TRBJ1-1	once	CSVLTQGNEAFF	TGCAGCGTTCTCACACAGGGAAATGAAGCTTTCTTT
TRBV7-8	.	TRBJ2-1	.	CASSIGGRGLGNNYNEQFF	TGTGCCAGCAGCATCGGGGGTCGGGGTCTTGGTAATAACTACAATGAGCAGTTCTTC
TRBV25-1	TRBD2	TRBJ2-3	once	CASSESIFMSGGTDTQYF	TGTGCCAGCAGTGAATCGATTTTTATGAGCGGGGGCACAGATACGCAGTATTTT
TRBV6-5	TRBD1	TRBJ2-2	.	CASSPDRGLTGELFF	TGTGCCAGCAGCCCAGACAGGGGACTCACCGGGGAGCTGTTTTTT